This T cell receptor (beta chain) originates from a study of OX40 agonist ivuxolimab in advanced cancers. Across the whole study: Previous treatment with anti-PD-1, anti-PD-L1 or anti-CTLA-4 therapy was allowed; 40% had received some. Three patients showed partial responses: one hepatocellular carcinoma and two cutaneous melanoma cases.

Assay used: immunoSEQ multiplex PCR; TCRdb lists only in-frame clones, some missing. This table holds tens of thousands of clones, 87% found once. People who had autoimmune disease history or systemic immunosuppression were excluded. The CDR3 sequence is 16 residues long. Per the germline V gene, CDR1 is SEHNR and CDR2 is FQNEAQ (reference sequence). V gave up 3 bases and J gave up 2 bases; unmatched junction bases: 5. The sequencing used CD4+ or CD8+ T cells sorted from blood, collected in a trial of the OX40 agonist ivuxolimab. The gene calls are TRBV7-9 and TRBJ2-2; TRBD1 matches 8 bases. The origin of this receptor is an adult with an advanced solid tumor such as melanoma, head and neck, liver or kidney cancer. The CDR3 region has the DNA TGTGCCAGCAGCTTGAGACAGGGGAGTAACACCGGGGAGCTGTTTTTT. It codes for CASSLRQGSNTGELFF. Combining the CDR3 with reference TRBV7-9 and TRBJ2-2 gives the whole variable domain DTGVSQNPRHKITKRGQNVTFRCDPISEHNRLYWYRQTLGQGPEFLTYFQNEAQLEKSRLLSDRFSAERPKGSFSTLEIQRTEQGDSAMYLCASSLRQGSNTGELFFGEGSRLTVL.